The clone carrying this TCR beta chain showed up just once. Trimming at V came to 5 bases and at J to 6 bases, leaving 1 base not matched to a gene. The CDR3 is made up of 12 amino acids. The germline V gene has CDR1 KGHSH and CDR2 LQKENI. Method: immunoSEQ multiplex PCR; TCRdb's copy keeps in-frame clones and lacks some. The sample includes 45,000 or so clones, 80% to 90% of them seen just once. These data belong to a study of T cell changes during pregnancy in multiple sclerosis. This clonotype was sampled from a female donor with multiple sclerosis, enrolled in a pregnancy study. The J gene is TRBJ2-4, the V gene TRBV18; 7 bases are shared with TRBD1. Material: peripheral blood, obtained in the first trimester of pregnancy. This CDR3 is CASSWDRNIQYF. The CDR3, as DNA: TGTGCCAGCTCATGGGACAGAAACATTCAGTACTTC.